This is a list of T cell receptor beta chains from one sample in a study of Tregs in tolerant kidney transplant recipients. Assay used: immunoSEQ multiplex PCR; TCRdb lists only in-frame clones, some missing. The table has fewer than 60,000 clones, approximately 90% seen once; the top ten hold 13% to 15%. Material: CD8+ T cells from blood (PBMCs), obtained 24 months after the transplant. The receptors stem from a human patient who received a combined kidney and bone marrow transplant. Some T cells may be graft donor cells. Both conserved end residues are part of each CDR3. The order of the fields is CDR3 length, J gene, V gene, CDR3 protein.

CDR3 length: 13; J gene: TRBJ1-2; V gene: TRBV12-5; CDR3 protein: CASGRTGLDGYTF
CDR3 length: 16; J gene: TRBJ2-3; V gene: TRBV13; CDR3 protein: CASSANPGQGTDTQYF
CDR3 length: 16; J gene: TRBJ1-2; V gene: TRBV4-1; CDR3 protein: CASSPGGGVTGDGYTF
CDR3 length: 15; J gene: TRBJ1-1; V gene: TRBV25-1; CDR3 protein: CASSAHDRSWFEAFF
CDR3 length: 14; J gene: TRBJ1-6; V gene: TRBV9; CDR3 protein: CASSPTGGISPLHF
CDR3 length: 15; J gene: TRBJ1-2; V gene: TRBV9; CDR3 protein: CASSAWGGSNYGYTF
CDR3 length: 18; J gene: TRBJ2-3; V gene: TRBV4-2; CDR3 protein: CASSQEAPTSGSTDTQYF
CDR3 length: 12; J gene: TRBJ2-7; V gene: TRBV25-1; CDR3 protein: CASENRVYEQYF
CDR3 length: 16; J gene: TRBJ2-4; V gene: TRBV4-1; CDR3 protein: CASSQLAGPAKNIQYF
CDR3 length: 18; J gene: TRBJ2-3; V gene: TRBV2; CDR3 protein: CARVLPMTTHSSTDTQYF
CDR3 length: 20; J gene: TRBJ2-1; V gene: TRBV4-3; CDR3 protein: CASSQEWRLAGEHSYNEQFF
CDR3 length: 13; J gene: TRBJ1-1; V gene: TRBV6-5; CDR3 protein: CASSYEGATEAFF
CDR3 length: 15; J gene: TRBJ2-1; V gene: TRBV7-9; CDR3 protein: CASSFPTSGTDEQFF
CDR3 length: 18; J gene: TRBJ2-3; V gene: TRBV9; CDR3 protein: CASSVGERGHTSTDTQYF
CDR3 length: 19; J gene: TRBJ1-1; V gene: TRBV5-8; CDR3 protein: CASSLYVRGRIHMNTEAFF
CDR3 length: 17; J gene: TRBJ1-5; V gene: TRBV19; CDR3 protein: CASSPTAGRDSNQPQHF
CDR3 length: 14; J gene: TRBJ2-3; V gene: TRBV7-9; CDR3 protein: CASSQRAYTDTQYF
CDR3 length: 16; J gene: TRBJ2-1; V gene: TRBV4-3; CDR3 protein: CASSQDNAGGRNEQFF
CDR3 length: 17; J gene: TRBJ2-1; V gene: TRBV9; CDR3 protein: CASSPPGLVLFYNEQFF
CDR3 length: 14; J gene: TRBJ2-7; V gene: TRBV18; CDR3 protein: CASSPTGGVYEQYF
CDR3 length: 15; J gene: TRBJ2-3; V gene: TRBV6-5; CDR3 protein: CASSYSRGGTDTQYF
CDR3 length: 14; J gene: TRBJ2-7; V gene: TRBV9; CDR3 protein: CASSVAPGGYEQYF
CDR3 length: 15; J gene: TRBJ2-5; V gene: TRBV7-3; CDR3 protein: CASSPEGLEIGTQYF
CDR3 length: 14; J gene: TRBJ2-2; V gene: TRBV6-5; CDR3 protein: CASSYTASGLELFF
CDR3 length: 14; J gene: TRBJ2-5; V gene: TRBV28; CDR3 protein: CASSWGGPEETQYF
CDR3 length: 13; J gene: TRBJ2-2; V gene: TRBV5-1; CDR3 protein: CASSLSGTGELFF
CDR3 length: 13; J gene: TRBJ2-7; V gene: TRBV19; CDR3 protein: CASSIGQLDEQYF
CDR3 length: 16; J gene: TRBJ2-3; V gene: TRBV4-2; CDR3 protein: CASSPYLVGTTDTQYF
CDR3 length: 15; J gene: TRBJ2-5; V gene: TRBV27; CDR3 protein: CASSSPGTAKETQYF
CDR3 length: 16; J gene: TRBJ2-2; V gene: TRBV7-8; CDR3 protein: CASSSSLQDNTGELFF
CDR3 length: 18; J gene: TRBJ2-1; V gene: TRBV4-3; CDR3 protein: CASSQDPSGTGVYNEQFF
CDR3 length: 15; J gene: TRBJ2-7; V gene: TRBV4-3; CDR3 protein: CASSQAGGLNYEQYF
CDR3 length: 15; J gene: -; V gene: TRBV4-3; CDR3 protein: CASSQDTEAGDEQYF